This T cell receptor (beta chain) was sequenced for a study of blood T cell repertoires in COVID-19 (TCRdb year 2020). With respect to the entire study: Samples covering the acute and convalescent phases of COVID-19 were provided by collaborators in the United States, Italy and Spain. The samples were drawn from two sources: the first 160 participants of the ongoing ImmuneRACE study, and about 1,300 subjects contributed by 6 global collaborators. A de-identified subject ID, COVID-19 status, age in years and sex were almost always included in the sample metadata. The repertoires were released in a freely available public database meant as a resource for research on the immune response to SARS-CoV-2. The material from the prospective study consisted of cDNA or gDNA derived from T cells, B-cell-depleted T cells, or PBMCs. Deeply sampled blood TCRbeta repertoires from subjects exposed to, actively infected with, or recovered from COVID-19 were included in the dataset. Where HLA class I and class II types were available, the types were taken from metadata supplied by the sample provider, not from assay-based typing.

What the work shows at the level of the full study, not this receptor alone: The quantity of clinical and demographic metadata differed by source and by participant and was supplied without curation.

V gives up 1 base and J gives up 0 bases, and the segment between their germline ends measures 4 bases. The CDR3 contains 14 residues, cysteine and phenylalanine counted. Here the CDR3 DNA is all that survives: 42 bases in frame from base 1. Based on the germline V gene, the CDR1 and CDR2 sequences are SGDLS and YYNGEE. Whole blood was collected in K2EDTA tubes by collaborating institutions according to the institutions' own protocols. For TCRbeta analysis, collaborator samples were shipped as frozen whole blood, as isolated PBMCs, or as DNA extracted from either sample type. This clone was detected only a few times. This receptor's antigen is unknown. No base qualities exist here, and no much larger clone lies one base off it. The immunoSEQ Assay, a bias-controlled multiplex PCR, was used to amplify TCRbeta CDR3 regions from genomic DNA. Under the source paper's analysis protocol: The number of nucleated cells in each sample was estimated from the amplification of reference gene primers within the assay. To quantify the absolute abundance of each unique TCRbeta CDR3 rearrangement, sequence reads were collapsed and filtered. Productive Simpson clonality was computed per sample as the square root of Simpson's diversity index over productive rearrangements. The immuneACCESS repertoire file appears here via TCRdb, limited to in-frame rearrangements. These files lack a portion of the clones; in checked studies, under half of the deficit traces to unresolved V genes, and the cause of the others is not known. D and trimming come from the DNA, and the V and J calls and clone size come from that table. In this sample the table shows approximately 140,000 clones, roughly 84% of which occur a single time. The biggest ten clones account for around 1.4% of the sample.

The TCR comes from a man aged 55 to 69 with acute or convalescent COVID-19. The V gene is TRBV9 and the J gene is TRBJ1-4, with an unclear D gene assignment. The sample comprised peripheral blood. CDR3 protein: CASSVTATNEKLFF. The DNA is as follows: TGTGCCAGCAGCGTAACAGCAACTAATGAAAAACTGTTTTTT.